The 26 T cell receptor beta chains below come from one sample, sequenced in a study of blood T cell repertoires in COVID-19. Some clones are missing from TCRdb's copy, which holds only in-frame ones; the method was immunoSEQ multiplex PCR. The table shows more than 85,000 clones, with more than 70% occurring only once. The sample comprised peripheral blood. All receptors derive from an older man with acute or convalescent COVID-19.

This clone came up once. The V gene is TRBV28, the J gene TRBJ1-3; D ambiguous. V lost 5 bases and J lost 1, with 15 bases in between. The germline V gene encodes CDR1 MDHEN and CDR2 SYDVKM. The CDR3 sequence is 16 residues long. CDR3 in amino acids: CASSVRSGSSGNTIYF. The CDR3 DNA sequence: TGTGCCAGCAGTGTCCGTTCAGGTTCTTCTGGAAACACCATATATTTT.

The rearrangement uses TRBV25-1 and TRBJ1-6, with no clear D. The V end lost 1 base, the J end lost 10 bases, and 14 bases lay between the germline ends. Germline V gene data show CDR1 as MGHDK and CDR2 as SYGVNS. This CDR3 has 15 amino acids. CDR3 sequence (DNA): TGTGCCAGCAGTGAATCTTCGTGGGGAGGCTCACCCCTCCACTTT. Protein: CASSESSWGGSPLHF.

The chain is built from TRBV7-3 and TRBJ1-6; the D is unclear. The CDR3 contains 16 residues. Germline CDR1 and CDR2: SGHTA and FQGTGA. V lost 0 bases to trimming and J lost 11 bases, with 17 bases between them. This chain's CDR3 is CASSLTARPPLTPLHF. CDR3 DNA sequence: TGTGCCAGCAGCTTAACAGCCAGGCCCCCTTTGACACCCCTCCACTTT.

This chain connects TRBV25-1 to TRBJ2-3; TRBD1 aligns across 9 bases. The trim removed 7 bases at V and 5 bases at J, leaving 16 bases unmatched. The CDR3 runs 17 residues. The germline CDR1 and CDR2 sequences are MGHDK and SYGVNS. Here the CDR3 reads CASTEPSGQGWRDTQYF. The CDR3 region has the DNA TGTGCCAGCACCGAGCCCTCGGGACAGGGCTGGAGAGATACGCAGTATTTT.

The chain joins TRBV4-3 to TRBJ2-5; possibly TRBD2 for D (6 bases). Germline assignment: CDR1 LGHNA and CDR2 YSLEER. Between the trimmed V and J ends, which lost 1 base and 4 bases, there was a span of 13 bases. CDR3 length equals 15 residues. CDR3 nucleotides: TGCGCCAGCAGCCAAGGGGGTGGAGCGGGAGAGACCCAGTACTTC. Its translation: CASSQGGGAGETQYF.

The chain has TRBV7-6 and TRBJ2-3, with 9 positions matching TRBD2. The CDR3 has 16 amino acids. The V gene end was trimmed by 5 bases and the J gene end by 1 base; junction bases not matched to a gene: 7. Per the germline V gene, CDR1 is SGHVS and CDR2 is FNYEAQ. The CDR3 DNA follows: TGTGCCAGCAGCCCGAGGGCTAGCGGGGGCACAGATACGCAGTATTTT. As protein: CASSPRASGGTDTQYF.

This clone appeared a single time. The chain employs TRBV5-1 and TRBJ2-2, with D possibly matching TRBD2 (5 bases). CDR3 length: 15 amino acids. V was pared by 0 bases and J by 5 bases, with 11 bases between. In germline, CDR1 is SGHRS, CDR2 YFSETQ. This chain's CDR3 is CASSLGGPRTGELFF. The DNA for the CDR3 is TGCGCCAGCAGCTTGGGAGGGCCTAGGACCGGGGAGCTGTTTTTT.

This clone has just a few counts. Here the CDR3 reads CASSDLTGSNSPLHF. The CDR3 DNA reads as TGCGCCAGCAGCGACCTCACAGGATCAAATTCACCCCTCCACTTT. This sequence joins TRBV5-1 and TRBJ1-6; possibly TRBD1 for D (5 bases). V was pared by 4 bases and J by 7 bases, with 15 bases between. Germline lookup yields CDR1 SGHRS and CDR2 YFSETQ. The CDR3 sequence is 15 residues long. Using reference TRBV5-1 and TRBJ1-6 for the parts outside the CDR3, the full variable domain is KAGVTQTPRYLIKTRGQQVTLSCSPISGHRSVSWYQQTPGQGLQFLFEYFSETQRNKGNFPGRFSGRQFSNSRSEMNVSTLELGDSALYLCASSDLTGSNSPLHFGNGTRLTVT.

CDR3 sequence: CASSLDSTNQPQHF. The CDR3 nucleotides are TGTGCCAGCAGCTTAGACAGTACCAATCAGCCCCAGCATTTT. This chain connects TRBV7-2 to TRBJ1-5; D is uncertain. The CDR3 is 14 amino acids. Germline values: CDR1 SGHTA, CDR2 FQGNSA. The V end was cut by 1 base, the J end by 3 bases, with 7 bases between.

This chain links TRBV4-1 with TRBJ2-7; 9 bases line up with TRBD1. The CDR3 is 14 amino acids. Germline CDR1 is MGHRA and CDR2 is YSYEKL. Trimming removed 4 bases from V and 3 bases from J; junction bases left unmatched: 4. CDR3 sequence: CASSPTGQGYEQYF. CDR3 bases: TGCGCCAGCAGCCCCACGGGACAGGGCTACGAGCAGTACTTC.

CDR3 nucleotide sequence: TGTGCCACCAGTGATTTAGGCGGGAGTCGGGAGACCCAGTACTTC. The encoded protein is CATSDLGGSRETQYF. The gene calls are TRBV24-1 and TRBJ2-5, with 7 bases that match TRBD2. V gave up 1 base and J gave up 5 bases; unmatched junction bases: 6. The CDR3 has 15 amino acids. Germline CDR1 is KGHDR and CDR2 is SFDVKD.

In this sample, this clone turned up a few times. The V gene is TRBV11-3, the J gene TRBJ2-7; 7 bases are shared with TRBD1. Trimming cost V 3 bases and J 6 bases; bases outside gene matches: 8. Germline values: CDR1 SGHNT, CDR2 YENEEA. The CDR3 length is 14 residues. The CDR3 reads CASSFCQGECEQYF. The DNA for the CDR3 is TGTGCCAGCAGCTTTTGCCAGGGGGAATGCGAGCAGTACTTC.

V is TRBV4-1 and J is TRBJ2-2, with D perhaps matching TRBD2 (5 bases). With 0 bases removed from V and 6 bases from J, the gap between germline ends came to 20 bases. The CDR3 contains 18 residues. Per the germline V gene, CDR1 is MGHRA and CDR2 is YSYEKL. The CDR3 loop reads CASSQDQSSRRRAGELFF. The DNA for the CDR3 is TGCGCCAGCAGCCAAGATCAGTCTAGCAGGAGAAGGGCCGGGGAGCTGTTTTTT.

V and J are TRBV28 and TRBJ2-7; 7 nucleotides match TRBD2. The CDR3 length is 15 residues. From germline, CDR1 is MDHEN and CDR2 SYDVKM. V lost 7 bases, J lost 5 bases, and 14 bases stayed unmatched. The chain's CDR3 is CASTNGGGVTHEQYF. DNA of the CDR3: TGTGCCAGCACCAATGGCGGGGGAGTAACCCACGAGCAGTACTTC.

The gene calls are TRBV18 and TRBJ2-3; a possible D gene is TRBD1 (5 bases). CDR3 size: 15 residues. V shed 6 bases and J shed 0 bases, with 13 bases lying between them. CDR1 is KGHSH and CDR2 is LQKENI in the germline V gene. Written as DNA, the CDR3 is TGTGCCAGCTCCCAGTATACAGGAAGCACAGATACGCAGTATTTT. Translated, it gives CASSQYTGSTDTQYF.

The chain employs TRBV6-5 and TRBJ1-2, with a possible D match to TRBD1 (6 bases). Germline-derived CDR1 and CDR2 are MNHEY and SVGAGI. V was shortened by 0 bases and J by 4 bases, with 12 bases between the two germline ends. CDR3 length equals 15 residues. The CDR3 sequence: CASSYSGRGTYGYTF. The CDR3 region has the DNA TGTGCCAGCAGTTACTCAGGCAGGGGCACCTATGGCTACACCTTC.

The rearrangement joins TRBV30 to TRBJ2-7; the match to TRBD1 covers 7 bases. This CDR3 spans 12 amino acids. V trimming: 3 bases; J trimming: 11 bases; junction bases outside the gene matches: 10. The V gene's germline CDR1 is GTSNPN and CDR2 SVGIG (reference sequence). DNA for the CDR3: TGTGCCTGGAGCATTAATCCCGGGACAGAGTACTTC. This encodes CAWSINPGTEYF.

The gene calls are TRBV19 and TRBJ1-5; D is unclear. The V end lost 0 bases, the J end lost 6 bases, and 6 bases lay between the germline ends. The CDR3 runs 13 residues. Germline CDR1 and CDR2: LNHDA and SQIVND (reference sequence). CDR3 region: CASSIEGSQPQHF. DNA of the CDR3: TGTGCCAGTAGTATAGAAGGGAGTCAGCCCCAGCATTTT.

This chain uses TRBV2 with TRBJ1-2; D is unclear. Germline loops: CDR1 SNHLY, CDR2 FYNNEI. The CDR3 loop spans 12 amino acids. The V end was cut by 4 bases, the J end by 8 bases, with 11 bases between. The CDR3 region has the DNA TGTGCCAGCAGTGCCGCGGAGCCGGGCTACACCTTC. It yields the protein CASSAAEPGYTF.

This rearrangement joins TRBV21-1 to TRBJ2-5; the D call in the table, TRBD2, was not verified against the DNA. TRBV21-1 is a pseudogene. The CDR3 length is 12 residues. CDR3: CASSKARETQYF. CDR3 nucleotides: TGTGCCAGCAGCAAAGCGCGCGAGACCCAGTACTTC.

This clone turned up a few times. The rearrangement links TRBV6-5 to TRBJ1-3, with unresolved D. The CDR3 length is 16 residues. CDR1 is MNHEY, CDR2 SVGAGI, per germline. With 0 bases removed from V and 2 bases from J, the gap between germline ends came to 11 bases. Written as DNA, the CDR3 is TGTGCCAGCAGTTACTCTCTCGGCGGAACTGGAAACACCATATATTTT. Protein: CASSYSLGGTGNTIYF.

The rearrangement uses TRBV27 and TRBJ2-3, with D possibly being TRBD2 (6 bases). The CDR3 totals 12 residues. The germline V gene encodes CDR1 MNHEY and CDR2 SMNVEV (reference sequence). V lost 2 bases to trimming and J lost 6 bases, with 6 bases between them. In DNA, the CDR3 is TGTGCCAGCAGTTTACGGGGGGATACGCAGTATTTT. This encodes CASSLRGDTQYF.

The chain carries TRBV10-3 and TRBJ2-3; D remains unclear. The CDR3 loop spans 13 amino acids. Between the trimmed V and J ends, which lost 11 bases and 1 base, there was a span of 13 bases. Germline values: CDR1 ENHRY, CDR2 SYGVKD. The DNA for the CDR3 is TGTGCCGCCGTGGCCCAAGGCACAGATACGCAGTATTTT. It codes for CAAVAQGTDTQYF.

This clone was detected only once. This chain joins TRBV6-5 and TRBJ1-1; D not resolved. Trimming took off 7 bases at V and 9 bases at J, with 21 bases between the two ends. CDR1 MNHEY and CDR2 SVGAGI come from the germline V gene. The CDR3 consists of 14 residues. The chain's CDR3 is CASKLPSAKTKAFF. The CDR3 DNA follows: TGTGCCAGCAAACTACCCTCGGCGAAGACCAAAGCTTTCTTT.

The gene calls are TRBV7-2 and TRBJ2-7, with a possible D match to TRBD2 (6 bases). The ends were cut back, 2 bases at V and 2 bases at J, with 13 bases in the middle. The CDR3 runs 15 residues. CDR1 and CDR2 (germline): SGHTA, FQGNSA. The DNA for the CDR3 is TGTGCCAGCAGCTTAAATGAGCGGGCGACCTACGAGCAGTACTTC. Encoded protein: CASSLNERATYEQYF.

The rearrangement links TRBV11-2 to TRBJ2-5, with D uncertain. Germline V gene sequence: CDR1 SGHAT, CDR2 FQNNGV. This CDR3 is built from 13 residues. V lost 2 bases, J lost 4 bases, and 8 bases lay in between. The CDR3 region is CASSLPGPETQYF. The CDR3 coding sequence is TGTGCCAGCAGCTTACCAGGCCCAGAGACCCAGTACTTC.